A single sample is the source of the 5 T cell receptor beta chains below, sequenced in a study of tissue T cells after allogeneic stem cell transplantation. Libraries were prepared by immunoSEQ multiplex PCR; TCRdb keeps only in-frame clonotypes and omits some of them. Of 15,000 to 20,000 clones listed, approximately 70% were seen once; the top ten hold just over 0.9%. What was sequenced was spleen. These receptor sequences come from a female BALB/c mouse in good health. For this strain, the MHC haplotype corresponds to H2-d.

As concerns this clone: The listed genes are named as in mouse. The CDR3 end lies 1 residue beyond the end of the read and is filled in from the germline J gene. The chain links TRBV13-3 to TRBJ1-1; possibly TRBD1 for D (6 bases). CDR1 and CDR2 from the germline V gene are NNHDY and SYVADS. There are 15 residues in the CDR3. Between the trimmed V and J ends, which lost 0 bases and 3 bases, there was a span of 12 bases. The covered CDR3 bases are TGTGCCAGCAGTGATGGGGGGGCGCTAGACACAGAAGTCTTC. Protein product: CASSDGGALDTEVF. The entire CDR3 is CASSDGGALDTEVFF.

Note on this clone: These gene names are mouse names. The read falls 1 residue short of the CDR3 end, and the missing part is taken from the germline J gene. The chain is built from TRBV5 and TRBJ2-2; 9 positions match TRBD2. V trimming: 0 bases; J trimming: 2 bases; junction bases outside the gene matches: 1. Germline-derived CDR1 and CDR2 are LGHNA and YNLKQL (reference sequence). This CDR3 spans 16 amino acids. CDR3 region: CASSQETGGNTGQLYF. The sequenced part of the CDR3 DNA is TGTGCCAGCAGCCAAGAAACTGGGGGGAACACCGGGCAGCTCTAC.

Regarding this clone: Genes and germline come from the mouse. The CDR3 goes on 1 residue after the read ends, and that part is filled in from the germline J gene. The V gene is TRBV3, the J gene TRBJ2-1; 7 bases map to TRBD1. The J segment lost 1 base and the V segment lost 3 bases, leaving 3 bases of the junction unmatched. CDR1 SNHLY and CDR2 FYNGKV come from the germline V gene (reference sequence). The CDR3 sequence is 15 residues long. CDR3 bases read: TGTGCCAGCAGCTTCCAGGGGGAAAACTATGCTGAGCAGTTC. This sequence encodes CASSFQGENYAEQF. The entire CDR3 is CASSFQGENYAEQFF.

This clone came up a few times. Gene names are mouse gene names. The CDR3 is cut off 1 residue early in the read; its end comes from the germline J gene. This rearrangement joins TRBV13-2 to TRBJ2-7; D not resolved. V was clipped by 0 bases and J by 6 bases, with 10 bases between them. Germline V gene lookup returns CDR1 NNHNN and CDR2 SYGAGS (reference sequence). The CDR3 has 13 amino acids. The CDR3 is CASGDAWDGEQYF. CDR3 DNA (partial): TGTGCCAGCGGTGATGCGTGGGATGGTGAACAGTAC.

About this clone: All gene names here are mouse names. Read data end 1 residue before the CDR3 end; the end is taken from the germline J gene. The V call is TRBV13-1, the J call TRBJ2-1; 9 bases line up with TRBD1. Germline V gene data show CDR1 as NSHNY and CDR2 as SYGAGN. Trimming took 0 bases from V and 6 from J; bases not matched to a gene: 1. The CDR3 has 14 amino acids. The CDR3 reads CASSDGTGVAEQFF. CDR3 DNA, as far as it was read: TGTGCCAGCAGTGATGGGACAGGGGTTGCTGAGCAGTTC.